The 9 T cell receptor beta chains listed next were all sequenced from one sample in a study of control samples from healthy donors and cancer patients (dated by TCRdb to the early 2020s). Library preparation employed the immunoSEQ multiplex PCR assay. Entries here come from immuneACCESS through TCRdb and include only in-frame sequences with V and J called. Some clones fail to appear in such tables; in the studies checked, an unresolved V gene covers under half of the shortfall, and the cause of the remainder is unknown. The sample table holds roughly 43,000 clones, of which approximately 94% were seen once. The ten largest make up roughly 25% of the sample. Specimen: blood. Receptors originate from a man aged 55 to 69 in good health.

V is TRBV7-3 and J is TRBJ2-1; either TRBD1 or TRBD2 may supply D (5 bases each). Germline CDR1 SGHTA, CDR2 FQGTGA. The V end lost 6 bases, the J end lost 5 bases, and 14 bases lay between the germline ends. This CDR3 spans 14 amino acids. CDR3 sequence reads: CASSGGGMDNEQFF. The CDR3 DNA reads as TGTGCCAGCAGTGGGGGTGGGATGGACAATGAGCAGTTCTTC.

This clone was seen a single time. This chain links TRBV29-1 with TRBJ2-7, with D perhaps matching TRBD1 (5 bases). Germline V gene sequence: CDR1 SQVTM, CDR2 ANQGSEA. This CDR3 contains 14 residues. V was cut by 5 bases and J by 5 bases, with 19 bases left in between. The CDR3 is CSVPSAGNWDEQYF. The CDR3 DNA reads TGCAGCGTTCCTAGTGCAGGGAACTGGGACGAGCAGTACTTC.

The chain joins TRBV28 to TRBJ2-7; 7 bases fit TRBD1. Germline-derived CDR1 and CDR2 are MDHEN and SYDVKM. The CDR3 length is 12 residues. V shed 6 bases and J 4 bases; nucleotides not matched to a gene: 3. CDR3 sequence: CASSTTGYEQYF. As DNA, the CDR3 is TGTGCCAGCAGCACGACAGGGTACGAGCAGTACTTC.

This rearrangement joins TRBV6-4 to TRBJ1-1; no firm D call. Germline CDR1 is MRHNA and CDR2 is SNTAGT. V lost 5 bases to trimming and J lost 1 base, with 11 bases between them. The CDR3 contains 14 residues. Here the CDR3 reads CASSQDGPNTEAFF. The DNA for the CDR3 is TGTGCCAGCAGTCAGGACGGCCCGAACACTGAAGCTTTCTTT.

The chain uses TRBV5-1 and TRBJ2-2, with D possibly being TRBD1 or TRBD2 (5 bases each). The CDR3 extends over 14 amino acids. Germline CDR1 reads SGHRS; CDR2 reads YFSETQ. V lost 5 bases, J lost 5 bases, and 13 bases lay in between. CDR3 nucleotide sequence: TGCGCCAGCAGTTCCGGGACCTCAACCGGGGAGCTGTTTTTT. It codes for CASSSGTSTGELFF.

The rearrangement uses TRBV7-6 and TRBJ1-4, with D uncertain. This CDR3 has 13 amino acids. From germline, CDR1 is SGHVS and CDR2 FNYEAQ. The V and J ends lost 1 base and 1 base respectively, with 1 base between them. Written as DNA, the CDR3 is TGTGCCAGCAGCTTAGGAACTAATGAAAAACTGTTTTTT. Translating it yields CASSLGTNEKLFF.

The chain combines TRBV11-3 with TRBJ1-5; weak D call: TRBD1 (6 bases). Germline V gene lookup returns CDR1 SGHNT and CDR2 YENEEA. Trimming cost V 5 bases and J 2 bases, with 22 bases left between them. The CDR3 sequence is 18 residues long. CDR3 protein: CASSQSGTSKGGNQPQHF. CDR3 DNA: TGTGCCAGCAGCCAGAGCGGGACAAGTAAAGGAGGCAATCAGCCCCAGCATTTT.

The CDR3 region has the DNA TGCGCCAGCAGCCATCCCTTGATCGTGAGTAGGGTCGGGGAGCTGTTTTTT. Its translation: CASSHPLIVSRVGELFF. The rearrangement joins TRBV4-1 to TRBJ2-2; no clear D. The V end lost 3 bases, the J end lost 7 bases, and 21 bases lay between the germline ends. Germline V lookup: CDR1 MGHRA, CDR2 YSYEKL. The CDR3 extends over 17 amino acids.

The chain links TRBV9 to TRBJ2-7; possibly TRBD2 for D (6 bases). Germline loops: CDR1 SGDLS, CDR2 YYNGEE. This CDR3 is built from 14 residues. The ends were cut back, 2 bases at V and 3 bases at J, with 12 bases in the middle. CDR3 nucleotides: TGTGCCAGCAGCGTGGGGGGAGATCTCTACGAGCAGTACTTC. Translating it yields CASSVGGDLYEQYF. The full variable domain, rest sourced from reference TRBV9 and TRBJ2-7, is DSGVTQTPKHLITATGQRVTLRCSPRSGDLSVYWYQQSLDQGLQFLIQYYNGEERAKGNILERFSAQQFPDLHSELNLSSLELGDSALYFCASSVGGDLYEQYFGPGTRLTVT.